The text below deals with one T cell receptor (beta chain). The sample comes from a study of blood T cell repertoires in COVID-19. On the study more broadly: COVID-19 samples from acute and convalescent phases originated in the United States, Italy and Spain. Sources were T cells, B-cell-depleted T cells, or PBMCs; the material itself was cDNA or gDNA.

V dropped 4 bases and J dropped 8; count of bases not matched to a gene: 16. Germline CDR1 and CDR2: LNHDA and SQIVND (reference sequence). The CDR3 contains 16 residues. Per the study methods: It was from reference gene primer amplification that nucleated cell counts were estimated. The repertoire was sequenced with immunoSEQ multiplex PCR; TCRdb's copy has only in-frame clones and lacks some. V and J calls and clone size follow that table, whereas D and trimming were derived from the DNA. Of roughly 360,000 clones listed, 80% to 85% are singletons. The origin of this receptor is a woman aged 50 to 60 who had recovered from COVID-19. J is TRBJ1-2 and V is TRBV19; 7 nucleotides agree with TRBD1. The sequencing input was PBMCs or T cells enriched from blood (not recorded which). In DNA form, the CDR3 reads TGTGCCAGTAGTACAACCAGACAGGGAGGTTCTACGGGCTACACCTTC. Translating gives CASSTTRQGGSTGYTF.